The rows below give T cell receptor beta chains drawn from one sample of a study of shared clonotypes between healthy human individuals. Generated by immunoSEQ multiplex PCR, the TCRdb table keeps only in-frame clones and is missing some. In the table there are about 2.1 million clones, 90% to 95% of which are singletons. The specimen sequenced was naive CD8+ T cells from PBMCs. Every receptor here comes from a man younger than 30 in good health. Some clones in this sample may be carry-over from other donors' samples. Both conserved end residues are trimmed from each CDR3. A D gene is named only where the DNA matches it firmly.

j_call cdr3_length d_call v_call cdr3_aa
TRBJ2-2 12 . TRBV28 ASSFVGMGGELF
TRBJ2-1 14 . TRBV19 ASSWGEGASYNEQF
TRBJ2-7 11 TRBD2 TRBV5-5 ASSWGTRGEQY
TRBJ2-7 10 TRBD2 TRBV6-4 ASRGGDGSWH
TRBJ1-4 14 . TRBV7-2 ASSLGGLLPNEKLF
TRBJ2-7 14 TRBD1 TRBV2 ASSEARTGGPYEQY
TRBJ2-7 11 . TRBV6-1 ASTSGRAYEQY
TRBJ1-2 11 TRBD1 TRBV7-9 ASSLAGTDGYT
TRBJ2-6 15 . TRBV10-3 AISEGGSPSGANVLT
TRBJ2-3 13 TRBD1 TRBV27 ASSASRGRWDTQY
TRBJ2-3 13 TRBD1 TRBV5-6 ASSLGDSSTDTQY
TRBJ1-1 13 TRBD1 TRBV23-1 ASSPRTGVIPEAF
TRBJ2-7 12 . TRBV7-6 ASSSRPDHYEQY
TRBJ2-7 11 TRBD2 TRBV6-1 ASRERELSEQY
TRBJ2-1 15 TRBD1 TRBV5-1 ASSLWGTGTSYNEQF
TRBJ2-1 13 TRBD1 TRBV27 ASSLGDRGYNEQF
TRBJ1-4 11 . TRBV27 ASRRRWGEKLF
TRBJ2-3 14 . TRBV7-2 ASSLVPGSSTDTQY
TRBJ2-2 12 . TRBV18 ASSTGRDTGELF
TRBJ1-1 13 . TRBV21-1 ASSKLLQWNTEAF
TRBJ1-2 10 . TRBV10-3 AISDGGLGYT
TRBJ2-7 11 . TRBV9 ASSVMGVGEQY
TRBJ2-1 12 . TRBV7-9 ASSLAVDYNEQF
TRBJ1-1 12 . TRBV11-2 ASSPLAGNTEAF
TRBJ1-2 14 TRBD1 TRBV28 ASSRRTGGSDYGYT
TRBJ2-1 15 TRBD2 TRBV27 ASSVGVAGVPYNEQF
TRBJ1-2 12 . TRBV10-1 ASSGVETNYGYT
TRBJ2-4 13 . TRBV7-6 ASSPTALAKNIQY
TRBJ2-4 16 . TRBV25-1 ASSEESRAQGPKNIQY